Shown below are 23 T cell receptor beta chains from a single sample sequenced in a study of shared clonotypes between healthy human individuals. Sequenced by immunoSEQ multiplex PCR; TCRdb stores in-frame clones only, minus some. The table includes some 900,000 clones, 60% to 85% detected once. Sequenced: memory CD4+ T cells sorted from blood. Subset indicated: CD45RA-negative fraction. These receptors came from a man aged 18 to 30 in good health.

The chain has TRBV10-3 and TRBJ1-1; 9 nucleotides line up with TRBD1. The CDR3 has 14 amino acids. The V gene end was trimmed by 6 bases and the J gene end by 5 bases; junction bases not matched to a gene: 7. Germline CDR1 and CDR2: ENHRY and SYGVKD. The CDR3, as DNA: TGTGCCATCAGCCTACAGGGGGCGCAGACTGAAGCTTTCTTT. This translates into CAISLQGAQTEAFF.

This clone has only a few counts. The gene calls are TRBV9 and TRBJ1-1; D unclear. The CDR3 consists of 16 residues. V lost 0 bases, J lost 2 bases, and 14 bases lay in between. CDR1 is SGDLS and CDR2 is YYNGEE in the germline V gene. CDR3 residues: CASSVGSATENTEAFF. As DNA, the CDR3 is TGTGCCAGCAGCGTAGGGTCCGCTACAGAAAACACTGAAGCTTTCTTT.

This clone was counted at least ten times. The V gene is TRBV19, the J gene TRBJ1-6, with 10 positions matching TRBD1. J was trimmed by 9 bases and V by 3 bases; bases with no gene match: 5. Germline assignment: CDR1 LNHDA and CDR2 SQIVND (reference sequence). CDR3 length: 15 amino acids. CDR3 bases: TGTGCCAGTAGTATGACCGGGACAGGGGTTTCACCCCTCCACTTT. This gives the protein CASSMTGTGVSPLHF.

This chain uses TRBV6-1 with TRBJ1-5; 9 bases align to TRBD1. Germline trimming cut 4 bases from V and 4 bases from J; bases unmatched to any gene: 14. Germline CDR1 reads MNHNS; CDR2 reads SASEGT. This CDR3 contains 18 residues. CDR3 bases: TGTGCCAGCAGTGGGTGGCTTCTCCGGGACAGGGCGAATCAGCCCCAGCATTTT. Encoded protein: CASSGWLLRDRANQPQHF.

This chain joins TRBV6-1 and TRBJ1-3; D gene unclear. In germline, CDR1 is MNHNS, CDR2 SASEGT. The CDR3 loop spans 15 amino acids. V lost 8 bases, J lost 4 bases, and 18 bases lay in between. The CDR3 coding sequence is TGTGCCAGCGGAGCGCAACCTGAGGGAGGAAACACCATATATTTT. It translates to CASGAQPEGGNTIYF.

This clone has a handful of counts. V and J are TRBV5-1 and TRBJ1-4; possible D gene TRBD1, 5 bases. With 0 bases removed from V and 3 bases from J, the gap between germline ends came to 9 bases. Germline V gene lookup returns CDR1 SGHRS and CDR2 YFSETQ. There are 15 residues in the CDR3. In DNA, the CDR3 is TGCGCCAGCAGCTTGGGGGGCGTCGCTAATGAAAAACTGTTTTTT. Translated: CASSLGGVANEKLFF.

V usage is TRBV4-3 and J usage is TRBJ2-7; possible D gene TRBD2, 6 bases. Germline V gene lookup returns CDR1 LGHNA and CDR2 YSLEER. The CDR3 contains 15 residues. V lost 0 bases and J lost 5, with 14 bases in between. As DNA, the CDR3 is TGCGCCAGCAGCCAAGAAGGTGGAGGGATCCACGAGCAGTACTTC. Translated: CASSQEGGGIHEQYF.

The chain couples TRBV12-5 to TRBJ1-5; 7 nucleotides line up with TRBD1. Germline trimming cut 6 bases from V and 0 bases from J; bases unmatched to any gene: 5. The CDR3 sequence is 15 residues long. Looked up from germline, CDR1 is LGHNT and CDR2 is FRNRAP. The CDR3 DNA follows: TGTGCTAGTGGCAGGACAGGCGATAGCAATCAGCCCCAGCATTTT. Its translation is CASGRTGDSNQPQHF.

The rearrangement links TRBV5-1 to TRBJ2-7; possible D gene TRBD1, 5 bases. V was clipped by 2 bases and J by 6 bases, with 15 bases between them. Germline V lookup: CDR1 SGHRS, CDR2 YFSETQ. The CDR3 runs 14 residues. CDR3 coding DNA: TGCGCCAGCAGCTTTCGCACAGGTACTGGCGAGCAGTACTTC. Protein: CASSFRTGTGEQYF.

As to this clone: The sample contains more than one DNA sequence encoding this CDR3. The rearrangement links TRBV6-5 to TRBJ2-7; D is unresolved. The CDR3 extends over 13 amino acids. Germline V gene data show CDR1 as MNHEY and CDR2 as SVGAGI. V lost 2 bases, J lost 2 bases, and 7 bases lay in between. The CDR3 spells CASSYGVTYEQYF. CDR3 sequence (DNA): TGTGCCAGCAGTTACGGAGTAACCTACGAGCAGTACTTC.

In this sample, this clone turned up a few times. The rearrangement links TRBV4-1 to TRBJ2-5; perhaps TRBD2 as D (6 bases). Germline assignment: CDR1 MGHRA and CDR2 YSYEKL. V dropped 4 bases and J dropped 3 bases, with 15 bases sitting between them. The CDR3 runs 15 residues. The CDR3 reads CASSRSGTQEETQYF. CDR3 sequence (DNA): TGCGCCAGCAGCCGATCCGGGACTCAGGAAGAGACCCAGTACTTC.

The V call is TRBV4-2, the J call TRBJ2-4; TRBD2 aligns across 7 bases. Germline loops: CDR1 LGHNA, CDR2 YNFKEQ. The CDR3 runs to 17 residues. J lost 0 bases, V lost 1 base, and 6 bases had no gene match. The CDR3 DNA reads TGTGCCAGCAGCCAAGCTTCTAGCGGTCTAGCCAAAAACATTCAGTACTTC. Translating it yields CASSQASSGLAKNIQYF.

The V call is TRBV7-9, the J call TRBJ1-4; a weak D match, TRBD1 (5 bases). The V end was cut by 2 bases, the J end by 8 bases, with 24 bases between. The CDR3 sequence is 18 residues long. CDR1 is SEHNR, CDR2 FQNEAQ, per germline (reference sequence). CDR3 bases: TGTGCCAGCAGCTTATCACGGTCGGGGCTGGAATCTGTCGAAAAACTGTTTTTT. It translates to CASSLSRSGLESVEKLFF.

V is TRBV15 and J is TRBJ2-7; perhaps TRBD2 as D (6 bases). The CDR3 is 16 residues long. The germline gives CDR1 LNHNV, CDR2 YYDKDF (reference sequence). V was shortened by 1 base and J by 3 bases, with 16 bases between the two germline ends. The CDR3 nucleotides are TGTGCCACCAGCAGAGGATATTTGGGGGGAAACTACGAGCAGTACTTC. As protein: CATSRGYLGGNYEQYF.

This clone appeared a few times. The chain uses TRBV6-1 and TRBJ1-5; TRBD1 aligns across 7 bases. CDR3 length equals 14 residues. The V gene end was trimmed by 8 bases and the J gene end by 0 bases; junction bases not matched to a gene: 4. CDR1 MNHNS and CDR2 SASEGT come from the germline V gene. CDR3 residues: CASGQANSNQPQHF. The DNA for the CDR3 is TGTGCCAGCGGACAGGCGAATAGCAATCAGCCCCAGCATTTT.

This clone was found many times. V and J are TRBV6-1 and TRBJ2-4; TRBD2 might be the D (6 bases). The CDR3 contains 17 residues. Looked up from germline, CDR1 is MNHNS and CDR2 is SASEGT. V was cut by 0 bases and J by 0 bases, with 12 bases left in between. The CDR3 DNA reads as TGTGCCAGCAGTGAAGCGCTTCGGGAGCTAGCCAAAAACATTCAGTACTTC. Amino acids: CASSEALRELAKNIQYF.

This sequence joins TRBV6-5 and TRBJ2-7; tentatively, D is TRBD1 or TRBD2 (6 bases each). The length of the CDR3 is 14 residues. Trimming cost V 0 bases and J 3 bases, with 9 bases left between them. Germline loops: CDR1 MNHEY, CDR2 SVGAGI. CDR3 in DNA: TGTGCCAGCAGTTACTCGAGGGGGGACTACGAGCAGTACTTC. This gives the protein CASSYSRGDYEQYF.

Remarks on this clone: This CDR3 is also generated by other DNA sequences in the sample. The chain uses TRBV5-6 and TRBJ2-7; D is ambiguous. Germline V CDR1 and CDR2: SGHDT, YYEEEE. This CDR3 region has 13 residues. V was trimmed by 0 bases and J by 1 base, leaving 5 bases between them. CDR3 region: CASSLVGSYEQYF. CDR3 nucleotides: TGTGCCAGCAGCTTGGTCGGTTCCTACGAGCAGTACTTC.

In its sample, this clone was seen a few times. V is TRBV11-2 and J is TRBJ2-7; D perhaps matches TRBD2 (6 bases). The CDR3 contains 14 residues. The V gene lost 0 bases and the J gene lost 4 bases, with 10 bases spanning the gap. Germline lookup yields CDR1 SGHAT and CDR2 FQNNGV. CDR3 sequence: CASSLELAGYEQYF. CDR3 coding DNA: TGTGCCAGCAGCTTAGAGTTGGCGGGGTACGAGCAGTACTTC.

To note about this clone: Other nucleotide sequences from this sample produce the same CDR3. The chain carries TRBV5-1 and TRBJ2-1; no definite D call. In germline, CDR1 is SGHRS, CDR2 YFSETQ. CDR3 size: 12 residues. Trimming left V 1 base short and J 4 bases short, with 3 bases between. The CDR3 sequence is CASSLKYNEQFF. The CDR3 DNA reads TGCGCCAGCAGCTTGAAATACAATGAGCAGTTCTTC.

CDR3 sequence (DNA): TGTGCCAGCTCCCGTGAGGGTTGGCAGTATCAGCCCCAGCATTTT. This gives the protein CASSREGWQYQPQHF. This chain joins TRBV18 and TRBJ1-5, with unresolved D. CDR3 length: 15 amino acids. Between the trimmed V and J ends, which lost 6 bases and 5 bases, there was a span of 17 bases. The germline V gene encodes CDR1 KGHSH and CDR2 LQKENI.

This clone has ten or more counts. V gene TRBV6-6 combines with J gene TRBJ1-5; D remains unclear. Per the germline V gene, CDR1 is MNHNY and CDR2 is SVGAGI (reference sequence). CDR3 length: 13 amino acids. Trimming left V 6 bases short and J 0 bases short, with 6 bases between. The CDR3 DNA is TGTGCCAGCAGAGGAGGTAGCAATCAGCCCCAGCATTTT. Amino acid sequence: CASRGGSNQPQHF.

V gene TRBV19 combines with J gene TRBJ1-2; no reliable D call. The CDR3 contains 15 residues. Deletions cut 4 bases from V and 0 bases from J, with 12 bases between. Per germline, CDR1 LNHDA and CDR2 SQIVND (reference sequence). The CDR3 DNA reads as TGTGCCAGTAGTAACGTCGGCAGCACTAACTATGGCTACACCTTC. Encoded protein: CASSNVGSTNYGYTF.